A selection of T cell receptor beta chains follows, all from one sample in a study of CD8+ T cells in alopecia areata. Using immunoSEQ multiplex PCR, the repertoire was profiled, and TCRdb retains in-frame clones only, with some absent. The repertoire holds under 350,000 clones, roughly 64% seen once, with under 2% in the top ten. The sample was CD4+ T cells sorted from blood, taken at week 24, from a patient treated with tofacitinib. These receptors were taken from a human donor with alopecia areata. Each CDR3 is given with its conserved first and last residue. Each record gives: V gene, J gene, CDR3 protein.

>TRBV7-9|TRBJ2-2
CASTELPAGQNTGELFF
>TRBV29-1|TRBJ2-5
CSAPTGAGRETQYF
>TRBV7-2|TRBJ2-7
CASSLEAGEQYF
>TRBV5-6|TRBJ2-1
CASCRDSGDGQFF
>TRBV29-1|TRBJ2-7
CSVGGAAYEQYF
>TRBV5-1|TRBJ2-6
CASSLYRSGANVLTF
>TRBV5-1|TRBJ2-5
CASSHLPRRLAQETQYF
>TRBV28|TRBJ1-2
CASIGPRMLYGYTF
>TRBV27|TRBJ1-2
CASSPGQAGGYTF
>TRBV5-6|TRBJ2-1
CASLRQGYNEQFF
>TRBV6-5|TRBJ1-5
CASSRQGYQPQHF
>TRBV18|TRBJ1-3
CASSPLLTGGNTIYF
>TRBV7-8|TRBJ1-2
CASSLQGVEGYTF
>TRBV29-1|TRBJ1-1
CSVNGRMNTEAFF
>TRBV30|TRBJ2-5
CAWSGRPPETQYF
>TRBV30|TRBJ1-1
CAWAGSPNTEAFF
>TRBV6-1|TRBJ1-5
CASSGQGASEPQHF
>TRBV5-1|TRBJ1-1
CASSPFGGGNTEAFF
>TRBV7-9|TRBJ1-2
CASSLYPIYTF
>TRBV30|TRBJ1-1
CAWSPGTPNTEAFF
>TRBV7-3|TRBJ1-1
CASSRDSDTEAFF
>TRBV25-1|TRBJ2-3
CATPQRDTQYF
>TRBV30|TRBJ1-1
CAEGRGSTEAFF
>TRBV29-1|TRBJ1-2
CSVEVDRGDGYTF
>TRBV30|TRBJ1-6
CAWRTGNNSPLHF
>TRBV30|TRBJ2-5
CAWKGSGGAEETQYF
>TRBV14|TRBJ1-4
CASSGAGEKLFF
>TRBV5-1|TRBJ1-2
CASSSSRFSKAGLVNYGYTF